The sequence of this TCR beta chain was determined in a study of T-cell reconstitution after alpha-beta-depleted transplantation in children. Looked up from germline, CDR1 is KGHDR and CDR2 is SFDVKD. Trimming cost V 2 bases and J 5 bases; bases outside gene matches: 6. The CDR3 consists of 16 residues. This clonotype was counted many times. Antigen specificity is unknown. Whole-study findings and limits: Several hundred expanded graft clones reportedly supplied alpha-beta T cells about two months after transplant. After one year, T-cell counts and TCRbeta diversity mostly came from new T cells. Surviving recipient T cells and thymic progenitors accounted for the high day-60 TCRbeta diversity observed in some patients.

The TCRbeta library was prepared with unique molecular identifiers. MiXCR was run by TCRdb on the PCR reads, yielding one entry per CDR3 protein. The table lists around 700,000 distinct CDR3 sequences, under 15% of them singletons. The sequenced sample was PBMCs, obtained before TCRalphabeta/CD19-depleted stem cell transplant. This sequence originates from a girl under 10 years old with congenital amegakaryocytic thrombocytopenia, due to receive a stem cell transplant. This sequence joins TRBV24-1 and TRBJ2-1; TRBD1 aligns across 9 bases. The CDR3 spells CATSDYGTGKNNEQFF. For the CDR3, the DNA is TGTGCCACCAGTGATTATGGGACAGGGAAGAACAATGAGCAGTTCTTC.